This record concerns one T cell receptor beta chain sequence. This receptor's antigen is unknown. No base-level quality is on record; no much larger clone is a single base apart. These data come from a study of cytomegalovirus exposure and HLA in healthy donors (dated by TCRdb to about 2017). Looking at the study overall: In an earlier analysis of several hundred of the donors, 276 Gb of sequence data and about 110 million unique TCR beta sequences from roughly 200 million T cells were reported. The later analysis used no new phenotypic data to find candidate immune exposures, relying instead on TCR beta sequences and their occurrence across donors. Among about 390 genotyped donors of the cohort, an average of 235,054 unique TCR beta nucleotide sequences were sequenced per donor, roughly 18% of them non-productive. Of the approximately 370 genotyped donors, less than 85% were placed in the genetic ancestry cluster associated with self-reported Caucasian donors. Alongside the repertoire data, information on donor age, sex, ethnicity and CMV serostatus was compiled. In addition to the first cohort of approximately 650 subjects, a separate validation cohort of 130 or so different subjects was used. About 280 gigabases of sequencing data and 70 million to 85 million unique TCR sequences were included in an early release covering several hundred HLA-typed donors. The study aimed to test whether cataloging public T cell receptors could reveal signatures of past pathogen exposure. Every discovery cohort repertoire had been produced on one sequencing platform. The T cell repertoires of 666 subjects were profiled by immunosequencing and related to cytomegalovirus serostatus. Class I and class II HLA loci were covered by the typing at four-digit resolution. Roughly five DR-DQ haplotypes were handled as single units for association and clustering, since linkage in the cohort was strong. The number of typed donors differed by locus: about 620-630 for A, B, C, DRB1 and DQB1; about 520 for DQA1; 606 for DPA1; and around 490 for DPB1. High-throughput TCR immunosequencing, statistical association of individual TCRs with disease status, and machine learning were combined to predict cytomegalovirus infection status. An earlier analysis of several hundred of the donors applied high-throughput TCR beta sequencing to assess whether each TCR beta V gene segment acted as functional or pseudogenic. A later genetic analysis used genome-wide SNP genotypes for about 55% of the 666 donors, treating that subset as a discovery cohort. In a later analysis, previously published TCR beta repertoires from 550 to 750 donors were re-analyzed and high-resolution HLA genotyping was added so that TCR occurrence patterns could be studied.

In the germline V gene, CDR1 corresponds to SGDLS and CDR2 to YYNGEE. The CDR3, cysteine through phenylalanine, is 15 amino acids long. Left in the record is the CDR3 DNA by itself, 45 bases read in frame from the first base. Deletion took 4 bases off V and 4 bases off J, with a span of 17 bases between the germline ends. Libraries were constructed by the immunoSEQ multiplex PCR assay. For the multiplex PCR, a mixture combining 60 forward primers for TCR Vbeta segments and 13 reverse primers for TCR Jbeta segments was used. The CDR3 region of rearranged TCR beta genes was amplified from genomic DNA by a multiplex PCR assay. The amplified TCR beta libraries were sequenced on the Illumina HiSeq System as 87-base-pair reads. The original pipeline was this. Across the 670 or so repertoires, a later analysis counted some 80 million unique TCR beta chains, about 10 million of which were shared by at least two donors. Raw reads were error-corrected and collapsed into unique sequences with a nearest-neighbor algorithm that merged closely related sequences to remove PCR and sequencing errors. To assign V, D and J gene segments, CDR3 sequences were aligned to IMGT reference sequences. For a sequence to be retained, a match of at least six nucleotides was required to both a V gene segment and a J gene segment. Rearrangements were called productive when the CDR3 lacked stop codons and stayed in frame with V and J; all others were non-productive. Following IMGT convention, CDR3 was defined as the stretch from the second conserved V-encoded cysteine up to the conserved J-encoded phenylalanine. In an earlier analysis of approximately 500 of the donors, sequences lacking an unambiguous match to a single V gene segment were excluded. An earlier analysis of some 500 of the donors classified V segments as functional when productive rearrangements were above 56.7% and as segregating when the standard deviation between donors was above 5%. A statistical classification framework was built for diagnosing cytomegalovirus status from the catalog of TCR beta chain sequences. V and J gene assignment, in a later analysis, came from comparing TCR nucleotide sequences with IMGT/GENE-DB human TR gene sequences. In a later analysis, CDR3 sequences and most-parsimonious VDJ recombination scenarios were assigned using the TCRdist pipeline. A later analysis defined each TCR beta chain by its CDR3 amino acid sequence plus V-gene family, and excluded reads lacking a unique V-gene family. To address suspected cross-contamination and a sequencing artifact, a later analysis removed approximately 590 highly shared, low-generation-probability nucleotide sequences. For each public chain, a later analysis derived a clonal expansion index from normalized ranks of inferred template counts within each repertoire. A later analysis computed generation probabilities with a VDJ recombination model fitted to out-of-frame rearrangements, and checked the results against IGoR. In a later analysis, TCR-TCR, TCR-HLA and TCR-CMV co-occurrence was scored with hypergeometric tests, and a repertoire-size bias correction was applied to TCR pairs. False discovery rates were estimated in a later analysis by permuting HLA or CMV assignments 20 times. In a later analysis, co-occurring TCRs were grouped using DBSCAN, with TCRdist sequence similarity added in when clustering inside HLA-allele-positive subsets. Repertoires with fewer than 30,000 or more than 120,000 public chains were left out of co-occurrence clustering, as were about five repertoires with anomalous nucleotide sharing. Held by TCRdb, this immuneACCESS table contains in-frame sequences only and omits some clones. Under half of the omission traces to an unresolved V gene where checked; the cause of the rest is unknown. V and J calls and clone size come straight from that table; D and trimming were deduced from the DNA. Counted in this sample were roughly 140,000 clones; 80% of them appeared once. The ten largest clones capture under 7.5% of the sample.

The cohort was made up of approximately 670 healthy bone marrow donors. At the time of sampling, every cohort member was nominally healthy, though immune exposures that went unrecorded were likely present. The donor was CMV seropositive and belonged to the group of over 250 seropositive cohort members. Each donor provided a peripheral blood sample, and peripheral blood mononuclear cells were used for TCR beta sequencing. Genomic DNA was extracted from the blood cell samples with the Qiagen DNeasy Blood Extraction Kit. Study-wide conclusions, independent of this receptor: A later analysis found that HLA-associated TCR beta chains were more clonally expanded and had lower generation probabilities than equally common non-associated chains. Because HLA typing was unavailable for some donors at each locus, only the typed subset was used in association tests. At a false discovery rate of 0.05, a later analysis linked under 20,000 TCR beta sequences to specific HLA alleles. Sequencing depth was assumed to be roughly uniform across donors in the presence/absence analyses, though that assumption may not hold. In vitro tests confirmed that a few of the cytomegalovirus-associated TCR beta chains recognize cytomegalovirus antigens. A later genetic analysis associated a missense DCLRE1C variant with V-gene and J-gene trimming of TCR beta chains, and an independent cohort replicated the association. In this cohort, only TCR beta chains were sequenced, and detectable features were limited by the absence of alpha or paired-chain data. The earlier analysis of around 600 of the donors excluded approximately 17 rarely observed V segments, including chromosome 9 orphons, because counts were too low. Some IMGT-functional V segments, including TRBV6-2 and TRBV6-3, could not be told apart with the 87-base-pair reads, so those segments were excluded. Most CMV-associated TCR beta chains appeared to be HLA-restricted in a later analysis, and the HLA associations seemed to be driven largely by CMV exposure. Most TCR sequences were seen in very few donors, while some public TCRs were found in many individuals. A further reported finding was that TCR beta sequences accurately predicted the HLA-A and HLA-B alleles for most subjects in the first cohort. The sequencing pipeline was judged likely to have produced a cluster of highly shared sequence variants as a technical artifact. Correlated functional status among segregating V segments might be attributable to linkage disequilibrium, but an unknown experimental factor could not be ruled out. The authors suggested that the approach could potentially be extended to other disease states and immunological phenotypes. According to a later genetic analysis, donors in an Asian-associated ancestry cluster had fewer N-insertions in productive TCRs than the approximately 700-donor mean. For the cohort, immune exposure information was limited to CMV serostatus. Several of the top co-occurrence clusters appeared to be linked to parvovirus B19, influenza, CMV and Epstein-Barr virus, according to a later analysis. The study listed 150 to 200 TCR beta chains as associated with cytomegalovirus. Strong co-occurrence of HLA alleles, especially DR and DQ, made assigning TCR associations to individual alleles difficult. In an earlier analysis of some 640 of the donors, most TCR beta V segments were observed in productive rearrangements about 90% or about 30% of the time, broadly matching IMGT annotations. According to a later analysis, TCR association rates differed among HLA loci, with DRB1 alleles showing the most associated TCRs and HLA-C alleles showing the fewest. The classifier was reported to diagnose cytomegalovirus status with high specificity and sensitivity in both the original and validation cohorts.

The material sequenced was PBMCs. The rearranged segments are TRBV9 and TRBJ1-1, and perhaps TRBD1 as D gene, on 6 matching bases. The source is a middle-aged man in good health and CMV-seropositive. The CDR3 reads CASSPTGGAGTEAFF. The DNA sequence reads TGTGCCAGCAGCCCAACTGGGGGCGCGGGCACTGAAGCTTTCTTT.